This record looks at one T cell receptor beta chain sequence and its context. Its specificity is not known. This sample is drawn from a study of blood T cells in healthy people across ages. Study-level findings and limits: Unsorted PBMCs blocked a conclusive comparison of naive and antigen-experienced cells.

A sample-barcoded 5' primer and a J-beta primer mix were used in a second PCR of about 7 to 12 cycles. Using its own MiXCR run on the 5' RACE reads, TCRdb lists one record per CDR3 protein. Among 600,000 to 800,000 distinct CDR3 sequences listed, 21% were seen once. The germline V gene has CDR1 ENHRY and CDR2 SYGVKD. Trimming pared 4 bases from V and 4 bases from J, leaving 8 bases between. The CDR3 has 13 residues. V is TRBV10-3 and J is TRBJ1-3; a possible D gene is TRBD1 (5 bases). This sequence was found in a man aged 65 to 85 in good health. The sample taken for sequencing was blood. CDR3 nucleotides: TGTGCCATCAGTGGAGGGGTGGGAAACACCATATATTTT. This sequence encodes CAISGGVGNTIYF.